This T cell receptor (beta chain) was profiled in a study of blood T cell repertoires in COVID-19. For the study at large: The analysed material was cDNA or gDNA that came from T cells, B-cell-depleted T cells, or PBMCs.

This CDR3 region has 17 residues. Germline CDR1 and CDR2: MDHEN and SYDVKM. Trimming cost V 3 bases and J 3 bases; bases outside gene matches: 10. Authors' processing steps: How many nucleated cells were present was estimated from reference gene primer amplification. Libraries were prepared by immunoSEQ multiplex PCR; TCRdb keeps only in-frame clonotypes and omits some of them. V and J calls and clone size are those listed in that table; D and trimming were worked out from the DNA. This table holds over 150,000 clones, 87% found once. This TCR derives from a woman between 18 and 29 years old who had recovered from COVID-19. The J gene is TRBJ2-2, the V gene TRBV28; TRBD2 matches at 7 bases. The specimen sequenced was peripheral blood. The chain's CDR3 is CASSFIPGGSYTGELFF. As DNA, the CDR3 is TGTGCCAGCAGTTTTATCCCCGGGGGGTCCTACACCGGGGAGCTGTTTTTT.